This T cell receptor beta chain was identified during a study of blood T cell repertoires in COVID-19. For the study at large: COVID-19 samples from acute and convalescent phases originated in the United States, Italy and Spain.

Original data processing: Researchers report that nucleated cell counts were estimated from reference gene primer amplification. The data were produced by immunoSEQ multiplex PCR, yet TCRdb's version contains in-frame clones alone and is incomplete. From that table come the V and J calls and clone size; the DNA was used to work out D and trimming. The profile shows 200,000 to 250,000 clones, 82% of them singletons. V lost 1 base and J lost 8, with 18 bases in between. Germline loops: CDR1 KGHSH, CDR2 LQKENI. This CDR3 contains 16 residues. The receptor comes from a woman older than 75 with acute or convalescent COVID-19. This chain links TRBV18 with TRBJ2-1; possibly TRBD1 for D (5 bases). Source material: peripheral blood. DNA of the CDR3: TGTGCCAGCTCACCACGAGCGCCAGGGAATGCCCATGAGCAGTTCTTC. Its protein is CASSPRAPGNAHEQFF.